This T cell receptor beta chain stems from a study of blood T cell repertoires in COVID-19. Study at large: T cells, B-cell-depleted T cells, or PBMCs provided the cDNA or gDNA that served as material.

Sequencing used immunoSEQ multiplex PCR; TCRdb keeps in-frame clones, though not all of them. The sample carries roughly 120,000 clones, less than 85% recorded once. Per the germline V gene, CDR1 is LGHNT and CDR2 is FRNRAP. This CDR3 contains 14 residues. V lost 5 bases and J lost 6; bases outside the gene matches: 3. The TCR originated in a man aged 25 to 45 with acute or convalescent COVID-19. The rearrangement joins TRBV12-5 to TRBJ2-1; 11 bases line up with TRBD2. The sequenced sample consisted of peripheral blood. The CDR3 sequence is CASGPGLAGNEQFF. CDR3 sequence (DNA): TGTGCTAGTGGTCCAGGACTAGCGGGCAATGAGCAGTTCTTC.